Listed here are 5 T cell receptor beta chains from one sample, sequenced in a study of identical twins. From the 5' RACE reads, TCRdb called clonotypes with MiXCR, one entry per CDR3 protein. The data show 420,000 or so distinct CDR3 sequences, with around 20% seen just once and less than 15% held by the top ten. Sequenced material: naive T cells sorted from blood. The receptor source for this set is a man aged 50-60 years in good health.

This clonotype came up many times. The CDR3 loop reads CASSELAGGGTQYF. In DNA form, the CDR3 reads TGTGCCAGCAGTGAACTAGCGGGAGGAGGTACGCAGTATTTT. The rearrangement uses TRBV6-4 and TRBJ2-3; TRBD2 matches 12 bases. Germline loops: CDR1 MRHNA, CDR2 SNTAGT. V was clipped by 3 bases and J by 8 bases; unmatched bases: 3. The CDR3 covers 14 residues.

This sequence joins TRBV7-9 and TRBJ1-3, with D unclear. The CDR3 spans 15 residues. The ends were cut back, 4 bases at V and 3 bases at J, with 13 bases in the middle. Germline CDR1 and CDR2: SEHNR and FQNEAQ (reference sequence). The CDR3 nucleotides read TGTGCCAGCAGCTCCCTTAAGGACGGTGGAAACACCATATATTTT. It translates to CASSSLKDGGNTIYF.

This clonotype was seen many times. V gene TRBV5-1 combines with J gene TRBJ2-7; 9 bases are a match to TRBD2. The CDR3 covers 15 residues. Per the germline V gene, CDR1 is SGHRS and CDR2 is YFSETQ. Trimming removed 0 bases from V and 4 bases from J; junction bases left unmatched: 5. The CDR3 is CASSLASGTHYEQYF. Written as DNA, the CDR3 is TGCGCCAGCAGCTTGGCTAGCGGGACCCATTACGAGCAGTACTTC.

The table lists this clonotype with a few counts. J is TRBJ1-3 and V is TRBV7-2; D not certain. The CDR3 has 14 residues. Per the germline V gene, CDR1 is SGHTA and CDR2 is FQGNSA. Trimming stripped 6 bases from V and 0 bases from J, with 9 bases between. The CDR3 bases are TGTGCCAGCAGTCGATATACCTCTGGAAACACCATATATTTT. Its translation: CASSRYTSGNTIYF.

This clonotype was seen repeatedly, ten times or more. The CDR3 DNA sequence: TGTGCCAGCAGTTTAGTGGGGACTAGCGTTGCCTACGAGCAGTACTTC. This gives the protein CASSLVGTSVAYEQYF. This sequence joins TRBV12-3 or TRBV12-4 and TRBJ2-7; 10 bases align to TRBD2. CDR3 length equals 16 residues. V shed 1 base and J 2 bases; nucleotides not matched to a gene: 5.